Listed below are T cell receptor beta chains from one sample, sequenced in a study of early T cells in non-severe SARS-CoV-2 infection. TCRdb reprocessed the 5' RACE reads with MiXCR, giving one entry per CDR3 protein. The profile shows about 66,000 distinct CDR3 sequences, less than 9.5% of them singletons. Sequenced: whole blood. Receptor source: an adult who was a healthcare worker with PCR-confirmed SARS-CoV-2 infection or an uninfected control (not recorded which). Both conserved end residues are part of each CDR3. A D gene is named only where the DNA matches it firmly. Part of the rows lack a size; the others show once, few, many or a class for expanded clones.

CDR3 protein: CASSSLGIRGKNIQYF
CDR3 DNA: TGTGCCAGCAGCAGTTTAGGGATACGGGGCAAAAACATTCAGTACTTC
V gene: TRBV6-2/TRBV6-3
clone size: -
CDR3 length: 16
J gene: TRBJ2-4
D gene: -

CDR3 protein: CASSSGLAGGIMREVQFF
CDR3 DNA: TGTGCCAGCAGCTCGGGACTAGCGGGAGGGATAATGCGGGAAGTGCAGTTCTTC
V gene: TRBV6-5
clone size: -
CDR3 length: 18
J gene: TRBJ2-1
D gene: TRBD2

CDR3 protein: CASSFSPSGRSTDTQYF
CDR3 DNA: TGTGCCAGCAGCTTTAGCCCTAGCGGGAGATCCACAGATACGCAGTATTTT
V gene: TRBV7-2
clone size: -
CDR3 length: 17
J gene: TRBJ2-3
D gene: TRBD2

CDR3 protein: CASRQSTVSLTYEQYF
CDR3 DNA: TGTGCCAGCAGGCAATCCACAGTATCCCTCACCTACGAGCAGTACTTC
V gene: TRBV21-1
clone size: -
CDR3 length: 16
J gene: TRBJ2-7
D gene: -

CDR3 protein: CSAATGATGRYGYTF
CDR3 DNA: TGCAGTGCTGCCACCGGGGCCACAGGCCGCTATGGCTACACCTTC
V gene: TRBV20-1
clone size: few
CDR3 length: 15
J gene: TRBJ1-2
D gene: -

CDR3 protein: CSVLPGQGSGFSTDTQYF
CDR3 DNA: TGCAGCGTTCTACCAGGACAGGGTTCGGGATTTAGCACAGATACGCAGTATTTT
V gene: TRBV29-1
clone size: many
CDR3 length: 18
J gene: TRBJ2-3
D gene: TRBD1

CDR3 protein: CACDAGGGYNEQFF
CDR3 DNA: TGTGCCTGCGATGCGGGCGGAGGTTACAATGAGCAGTTCTTC
V gene: TRBV30
clone size: many
CDR3 length: 14
J gene: TRBJ2-1
D gene: -

CDR3 protein: CASSTPSGSREQYF
CDR3 DNA: TGCGCCAGCAGCACGCCTAGCGGGAGTAGAGAGCAGTACTTC
V gene: TRBV5-1
clone size: few
CDR3 length: 14
J gene: TRBJ2-7
D gene: TRBD2

CDR3 protein: CASSDSTSDTGELFF
CDR3 DNA: TGTGCCAGCAGTGACAGTACTAGCGACACCGGGGAGCTGTTTTTT
V gene: TRBV6-4
clone size: many
CDR3 length: 15
J gene: TRBJ2-2
D gene: TRBD2

CDR3 protein: CAISPSGNGETQYF
CDR3 DNA: TGTGCCATCAGCCCTAGCGGGAACGGAGAGACCCAGTACTTC
V gene: TRBV10-3
clone size: many
CDR3 length: 14
J gene: TRBJ2-5
D gene: TRBD2

CDR3 protein: CSARDGRTQETQYF
CDR3 DNA: TGCAGTGCTAGAGATGGACGGACCCAAGAGACCCAGTACTTC
V gene: TRBV20-1
clone size: few
CDR3 length: 14
J gene: TRBJ2-5
D gene: -

CDR3 protein: CASSPTDTQYF
CDR3 DNA: TGTGCCAGCTCACCCACAGATACGCAGTATTTT
V gene: TRBV18
clone size: many
CDR3 length: 11
J gene: TRBJ2-3
D gene: -

CDR3 protein: CASSLSLGGSPSSYEQYF
CDR3 DNA: TGTGCCAGCAGCCTCTCTCTGGGAGGTTCCCCGAGCTCCTACGAGCAGTACTTC
V gene: TRBV14
clone size: -
CDR3 length: 18
J gene: TRBJ2-7
D gene: -

CDR3 protein: CASSPRGRYTEAFF
CDR3 DNA: TGTGCCAGCAGCCCGCGGGGCAGGTACACTGAAGCTTTCTTT
V gene: TRBV14
clone size: -
CDR3 length: 14
J gene: TRBJ1-1
D gene: -

CDR3 protein: CASSDGGDTDTQYF
CDR3 DNA: TGTGCCAGCAGTGACGGGGGGGACACAGATACGCAGTATTTT
V gene: TRBV6-4
clone size: -
CDR3 length: 14
J gene: TRBJ2-3
D gene: TRBD2

CDR3 protein: CASSQEDLTGELFF
CDR3 DNA: TGCGCCAGCAGCCAAGAGGACCTAACCGGGGAGCTGTTTTTT
V gene: TRBV4-3
clone size: -
CDR3 length: 14
J gene: TRBJ2-2
D gene: -

CDR3 protein: CASRRVGLDNEQFF
CDR3 DNA: TGTGCCAGCAGACGGGTGGGGCTAGACAATGAGCAGTTCTTC
V gene: TRBV12-3/TRBV12-4
clone size: few
CDR3 length: 14
J gene: TRBJ2-1
D gene: -

CDR3 protein: CASSQDVRGDFRNNEQFF
CDR3 DNA: TGCGCCAGCAGCCAAGATGTAAGGGGAGATTTTCGCAACAATGAGCAGTTCTTC
V gene: TRBV4-3
clone size: many
CDR3 length: 18
J gene: TRBJ2-1
D gene: -

CDR3 protein: CASSIGLAGVGYEQYF
CDR3 DNA: TGCGCCAGCAGCATCGGACTAGCGGGAGTAGGGTACGAGCAGTACTTC
V gene: TRBV5-1
clone size: -
CDR3 length: 16
J gene: TRBJ2-7
D gene: TRBD2

CDR3 protein: CASSQGQINQPQHF
CDR3 DNA: TGTGCCAGCAGCCAAGGGCAGATCAATCAGCCCCAGCATTTT
V gene: TRBV3-1
clone size: many
CDR3 length: 14
J gene: TRBJ1-5
D gene: -

CDR3 protein: CASSLPGPGSYGYTF
CDR3 DNA: TGTGCCAGCAGCTTACCAGGACCCGGCAGCTATGGCTACACCTTC
V gene: TRBV7-9
clone size: many
CDR3 length: 15
J gene: TRBJ1-2
D gene: -

CDR3 protein: CASSSQRTAGGTGELFF
CDR3 DNA: TGTGCCAGCAGCTCCCAGCGGACCGCGGGAGGTACCGGGGAGCTGTTTTTT
V gene: TRBV6-2/TRBV6-3
clone size: -
CDR3 length: 17
J gene: TRBJ2-2
D gene: TRBD2

CDR3 protein: CASSSRQGASTDTQYF
CDR3 DNA: TGCGCCAGCAGCTCGCGACAGGGGGCGAGCACAGATACGCAGTATTTT
V gene: TRBV5-1
clone size: few
CDR3 length: 16
J gene: TRBJ2-3
D gene: TRBD1

CDR3 protein: CSARDWQGITDTQYF
CDR3 DNA: TGCAGTGCTAGAGATTGGCAGGGGATCACAGATACGCAGTATTTT
V gene: TRBV20-1
clone size: few
CDR3 length: 15
J gene: TRBJ2-3
D gene: -

CDR3 protein: CASSPSGLANEQFF
CDR3 DNA: TGTGCCAGCAGTCCATCGGGACTCGCCAATGAGCAGTTCTTC
V gene: TRBV11-3
clone size: many
CDR3 length: 14
J gene: TRBJ2-1
D gene: -

CDR3 protein: CASSLATSYEQYF
CDR3 DNA: TGTGCCAGCAGCTTAGCTACCAGCTACGAGCAGTACTTC
V gene: TRBV11-2
clone size: -
CDR3 length: 13
J gene: TRBJ2-7
D gene: -

CDR3 protein: CASKERHNEQFF
CDR3 DNA: TGTGCCAGCAAGGAGCGGCACAATGAGCAGTTCTTC
V gene: TRBV12-3/TRBV12-4
clone size: -
CDR3 length: 12
J gene: TRBJ2-1
D gene: -

CDR3 protein: CATSRPGVVTGELFF
CDR3 DNA: TGTGCCACCAGCCGACCAGGTGTGGTTACCGGGGAGCTGTTTTTT
V gene: TRBV15
clone size: few
CDR3 length: 15
J gene: TRBJ2-2
D gene: -

CDR3 protein: CASIPKGRAGEQYF
CDR3 DNA: TGTGCCAGCATTCCAAAGGGGAGGGCCGGCGAGCAGTACTTC
V gene: TRBV27
clone size: -
CDR3 length: 14
J gene: TRBJ2-7
D gene: TRBD2

CDR3 protein: CASSVNQGETEAFF
CDR3 DNA: TGCGCCAGCAGTGTTAATCAGGGGGAGACTGAAGCTTTCTTT
V gene: TRBV5-1
clone size: few
CDR3 length: 14
J gene: TRBJ1-1
D gene: TRBD1

CDR3 protein: CASSLDGFQETQYF
CDR3 DNA: TGTGCCAGCAGCCTGGACGGCTTCCAAGAGACCCAGTACTTC
V gene: TRBV5-4
clone size: many
CDR3 length: 14
J gene: TRBJ2-5
D gene: -

CDR3 protein: CAWGDYEQYF
CDR3 DNA: TGTGCCTGGGGTGACTACGAGCAGTACTTC
V gene: TRBV30
clone size: many
CDR3 length: 10
J gene: TRBJ2-7
D gene: -

CDR3 protein: CASSMLLLSTDTQYF
CDR3 DNA: TGTGCCAGCAGTATGTTACTCCTTTCCACAGATACGCAGTATTTT
V gene: TRBV2
clone size: few
CDR3 length: 15
J gene: TRBJ2-3
D gene: -

CDR3 protein: CASSPTSGSGETQYF
CDR3 DNA: TGTGCCAGCAGCCCGACTAGCGGGAGTGGAGAGACCCAGTACTTC
V gene: TRBV7-3
clone size: few
CDR3 length: 15
J gene: TRBJ2-5
D gene: TRBD2

CDR3 protein: CATSGGLPSGNEQFF
CDR3 DNA: TGTGCCACCAGCGGGGGGCTTCCCTCGGGGAATGAGCAGTTCTTC
V gene: TRBV24-1
clone size: -
CDR3 length: 15
J gene: TRBJ2-1
D gene: -

CDR3 protein: CAISESADTQYF
CDR3 DNA: TGTGCCATCAGTGAGTCCGCAGATACGCAGTATTTT
V gene: TRBV10-3
clone size: many
CDR3 length: 12
J gene: TRBJ2-3
D gene: -

CDR3 protein: CSGVRDPRTEAFF
CDR3 DNA: TGCAGCGGAGTCCGGGACCCGCGCACTGAAGCTTTCTTT
V gene: TRBV29-1
clone size: few
CDR3 length: 13
J gene: TRBJ1-1
D gene: -

CDR3 protein: CASLPRSDIAKNIQYF
CDR3 DNA: TGTGCCAGCCTCCCGAGAAGCGATATAGCCAAAAACATTCAGTACTTC
V gene: TRBV5-4
clone size: many
CDR3 length: 16
J gene: TRBJ2-4
D gene: -

CDR3 protein: CASSKKTSPRQSQETQYF
CDR3 DNA: TGTGCCAGCAGCAAGAAGACCTCGCCCCGACAATCACAAGAGACCCAGTACTTC
V gene: TRBV21-1
clone size: -
CDR3 length: 18
J gene: TRBJ2-5
D gene: -

CDR3 protein: CASSSLAGEYEQYF
CDR3 DNA: TGTGCCAGCAGCTCTCTAGCGGGAGAATACGAGCAGTACTTC
V gene: TRBV7-2
clone size: -
CDR3 length: 14
J gene: TRBJ2-7
D gene: TRBD2

CDR3 protein: CSAPSGLAGVNEQFF
CDR3 DNA: TGCAGTGCTCCGTCGGGCCTAGCGGGCGTCAATGAGCAGTTCTTC
V gene: TRBV20-1
clone size: -
CDR3 length: 15
J gene: TRBJ2-1
D gene: TRBD2

CDR3 protein: CSARKTGYQETQYF
CDR3 DNA: TGCAGTGCTAGAAAAACAGGGTACCAAGAGACCCAGTACTTC
V gene: TRBV20-1
clone size: many
CDR3 length: 14
J gene: TRBJ2-5
D gene: -

CDR3 protein: CASSIDRDSEAFF
CDR3 DNA: TGCGCCAGCAGCATAGACCGGGACAGCGAAGCTTTCTTT
V gene: TRBV5-1
clone size: many
CDR3 length: 13
J gene: TRBJ1-1
D gene: TRBD1

CDR3 protein: CAISELGTNGYTF
CDR3 DNA: TGTGCCATCAGTGAGTTAGGGACTAATGGCTACACCTTC
V gene: TRBV10-3
clone size: many
CDR3 length: 13
J gene: TRBJ1-2
D gene: -

CDR3 protein: CASSSDRGPTYNEQFF
CDR3 DNA: TGTGCCAGCAGCTCGGACAGGGGGCCTACCTACAATGAGCAGTTCTTC
V gene: TRBV6-5
clone size: many
CDR3 length: 16
J gene: TRBJ2-1
D gene: TRBD1

CDR3 protein: CAGRQGNTEAFF
CDR3 DNA: TGTGCCGGCAGACAGGGGAACACTGAAGCTTTCTTT
V gene: TRBV30
clone size: -
CDR3 length: 12
J gene: TRBJ1-1
D gene: TRBD1

CDR3 protein: CASGDRGDGTEAFF
CDR3 DNA: TGCGCCAGCGGTGACAGGGGAGACGGCACTGAAGCTTTCTTT
V gene: TRBV5-1
clone size: many
CDR3 length: 14
J gene: TRBJ1-1
D gene: TRBD1

CDR3 protein: CASSSTLETQYF
CDR3 DNA: TGCGCCAGCAGCTCAACCTTGGAGACCCAGTACTTC
V gene: TRBV5-1
clone size: -
CDR3 length: 12
J gene: TRBJ2-5
D gene: -

CDR3 protein: CASTQPRLADRVADTQYF
CDR3 DNA: TGCGCCAGCACGCAACCGAGATTAGCGGACAGGGTTGCAGATACGCAGTATTTT
V gene: TRBV23-1
clone size: many
CDR3 length: 18
J gene: TRBJ2-3
D gene: TRBD1

CDR3 protein: CAPGQGTGELFF
CDR3 DNA: TGTGCCCCCGGGCAGGGCACCGGGGAGCTGTTTTTT
V gene: TRBV7-9
clone size: few
CDR3 length: 12
J gene: TRBJ2-2
D gene: -